These 18 T cell receptor beta chains share one sample of origin, sequenced in a study of blood T cell repertoires in COVID-19. The data were produced by immunoSEQ multiplex PCR, yet TCRdb's version contains in-frame clones alone and is incomplete. The data contain 300,000 to 450,000 clones, roughly 87% of them singletons. The source material was PBMCs or T cells enriched from blood (not recorded which). These TCRs come from a woman in her twenties or thirties who had recovered from COVID-19.

The rearrangement joins TRBV28 to TRBJ1-2, with TRBD1 as a possible D gene (5 bases). The CDR3 extends over 12 amino acids. Per germline, CDR1 MDHEN and CDR2 SYDVKM. Deletions cut 5 bases from V and 5 bases from J, with 9 bases between. CDR3 protein: CASSGGGYGYTF. CDR3 nucleotide sequence: TGTGCCAGCAGTGGCGGGGGGTATGGCTACACCTTC.

The chain combines TRBV2 with TRBJ1-4; D might be TRBD1 (6 bases). V lost 2 bases and J 3 bases, leaving 7 bases between the germline ends. CDR1 is SNHLY and CDR2 is FYNNEI in the germline V gene. CDR3 size: 14 residues. The CDR3 sequence: CASSERGSNEKLFF. The DNA for the CDR3 is TGTGCCAGCAGTGAAAGGGGGTCTAATGAAAAACTGTTTTTT. Combining the CDR3 with reference TRBV2 and TRBJ1-4 gives the whole variable domain EPEVTQTPSHQVTQMGQEVILRCVPISNHLYFYWYRQILGQKVEFLVSFYNNEISEKSEIFDDQFSVERPDGSNFTLKIRSTKLEDSAMYFCASSERGSNEKLFFGSGTQLSVL.

This clone has just a few counts. The chain links TRBV11-3 to TRBJ1-5; TRBD1 might be the D (6 bases). V lost 1 base to trimming and J lost 7 bases, with 23 bases between them. The germline V gene encodes CDR1 SGHNT and CDR2 YENEEA. This CDR3 has 18 residues. CDR3 DNA sequence: TGTGCCAGCAGCTTAGTGATTCGGCGGGGGCGCGAAGTGCAGCCCCAGCATTTT. It codes for CASSLVIRRGREVQPQHF.

The CDR3 here is CASSPGLAGGTYEQYF. The CDR3 nucleotides read TGTGCCAGCTCACCGGGACTAGCGGGGGGTACCTACGAGCAGTACTTC. The chain combines TRBV18 with TRBJ2-7; 15 positions agree with TRBD2. The J segment lost 2 bases and the V segment lost 3 bases, leaving 2 bases of the junction unmatched. Per the germline V gene, CDR1 is KGHSH and CDR2 is LQKENI. This CDR3 contains 16 residues. The full variable domain, its missing parts supplied by reference TRBV18 and TRBJ2-7, is NAGVMQNPRHLVRRRGQEARLRCSPMKGHSHVYWYRQLPEEGLKFMVYLQKENIIDESGMPKERFSAEFPKEGPSILRIQQVVRGDSAAYFCASSPGLAGGTYEQYFGPGTRLTVT.

The V and J genes are TRBV7-9 and TRBJ2-6; TRBD1 matches 7 bases. Per germline, CDR1 SEHNR and CDR2 FQNEAQ (reference sequence). CDR3 length: 19 residues. With V trimmed by 3 bases and J by 0 bases, 11 bases remained unmatched. The CDR3 here is CASSFNRGKGGSGANVLTF. The DNA of the CDR3 is TGTGCCAGCAGCTTTAACAGGGGAAAAGGGGGCTCTGGGGCCAACGTCCTGACTTTC.

The chain links TRBV14 to TRBJ1-1, with 7 bases aligning to TRBD1. CDR1 SGHDN and CDR2 FVKESK come from the germline V gene. CDR3 length: 13 residues. After removal of 5 bases from V and 4 bases from J, the junction contained 4 bases not matched to a gene. The CDR3 reads CASSASGGTEAFF. CDR3 bases: TGTGCCAGCAGCGCCTCAGGGGGCACTGAAGCTTTCTTT.

V gene TRBV7-2 combines with J gene TRBJ2-1; 16 positions match TRBD2. The CDR3 runs 18 residues. V gave up 4 bases and J gave up 7 bases; unmatched junction bases: 10. Germline CDR1 reads SGHTA; CDR2 reads FQGNSA. Here the CDR3 DNA reads TGTGCCAGCAGCTCCCTCGGGACTAGCGGGGGGGCGGAAAATGAGCAGTTCTTC. Protein sequence: CASSSLGTSGGAENEQFF.

The chain has TRBV28 and TRBJ1-2; 10 positions match TRBD1. CDR3 length equals 14 residues. V lost 2 bases and J lost 8; bases outside the gene matches: 5. Germline values: CDR1 MDHEN, CDR2 SYDVKM. CDR3 coding DNA: TGTGCCAGCAGTTTAGGGACAGGGGCCCAAGGCTACACCTTC. This gives the protein CASSLGTGAQGYTF.

This clone has just one count. The chain is built from TRBV5-8 and TRBJ2-1; no firm D call. Per germline, CDR1 SGHTS and CDR2 YDEGEE. The ends were cut back, 0 bases at V and 0 bases at J, with 7 bases in the middle. The length of the CDR3 is 15 residues. The CDR3 protein is CASSLGQISYNEQFF. DNA for the CDR3: TGTGCCAGCAGCTTGGGGCAGATCTCCTACAATGAGCAGTTCTTC. Together with reference TRBV5-8 and TRBJ2-1, the CDR3 gives the full variable domain: EAGVTQSPTHLIKTRGQQATLRCSPISGHTSVYWYQQALGLGLQFLLWYDEGEERNRGNFPPRFSGRQFPNYSSELNVNALELEDSALYLCASSLGQISYNEQFFGPGTRLTVL.

The chain links TRBV7-8 to TRBJ2-6; 7 bases line up with TRBD1. The CDR3 is made up of 15 amino acids. CDR1 and CDR2 (germline): SGHVS, FQNEAQ. With V trimmed by 5 bases and J by 3 bases, 4 bases remained unmatched. The CDR3 nucleotides are TGTGCCAGCAGCGCCCCAGGGGGTGGGGCCAACGTCCTGACTTTC. Residues: CASSAPGGGANVLTF.

The chain carries TRBV28 and TRBJ2-3, with 7 bases aligning to TRBD1. The V gene end was trimmed by 2 bases and the J gene end by 1 base; junction bases not matched to a gene: 3. CDR3 length: 15 residues. The germline CDR1 and CDR2 sequences are MDHEN and SYDVKM. The CDR3, as DNA: TGTGCCAGCAGTTTACCTGGACAGGGCACAGATACGCAGTATTTT. Amino acids: CASSLPGQGTDTQYF.

The V and J genes are TRBV3-1 (or the pseudogene TRBV3-2) and TRBJ2-7; 9 bases match TRBD1. This CDR3 has 17 residues. The ends lost 0 bases at V and 9 bases at J; junction bases unmatched: 15. CDR1 is LGHDT, CDR2 YNNKEL, per germline (reference sequence). As DNA, the CDR3 is TGTGCCAGCAGCCAAGATCTGTTCGGGACAGGGAATCGCGGGCAGTACTTC. It translates to CASSQDLFGTGNRGQYF.

The chain has TRBV14 and TRBJ1-2, with TRBD1 matching over 7 bases. Germline V gene sequence: CDR1 SGHDN, CDR2 FVKESK. V lost 0 bases, J lost 4 bases, and 5 bases stayed unmatched. The CDR3 runs 15 residues. The chain's CDR3 is CASSQETQGPYGYTF. CDR3 nucleotides: TGTGCCAGCAGCCAAGAAACACAGGGGCCCTATGGCTACACCTTC.

V usage is TRBV7-2 and J usage is TRBJ2-5; TRBD2 might be the D (7 bases). Germline V gives CDR1 SGHTA, CDR2 FQGNSA. V gave up 6 bases and J gave up 5 bases, with 22 bases separating them. CDR3 size: 16 residues. The CDR3 region has the DNA TGTGCCAGCAGTCGTCTCCCCCAGGGGCGGGGGGAGACCCAGTACTTC. Translating it yields CASSRLPQGRGETQYF.

The rearrangement joins TRBV7-2 to TRBJ1-1, with D possibly matching TRBD1 (6 bases). V was clipped by 7 bases and J by 0 bases, with 15 bases between them. CDR3 length: 15 amino acids. Germline CDR1 and CDR2: SGHTA and FQGNSA. CDR3 residues: CASTSGVSLNTEAFF. Here the CDR3 DNA reads TGTGCCAGCACCTCAGGGGTCTCCTTGAACACTGAAGCTTTCTTT.

This sequence joins TRBV6-5 and TRBJ1-1; D is undetermined. Trimming cost V 7 bases and J 1 base, with 10 bases left between them. This CDR3 is 13 amino acids long. Germline V gives CDR1 MNHEY, CDR2 SVGAGI. In DNA, the CDR3 is TGTGCCAGCACATTGACACCGAACACTGAAGCTTTCTTT. This encodes CASTLTPNTEAFF.

The chain combines TRBV4-2 with TRBJ1-4, with D maybe TRBD1 (6 bases). The CDR3 has 16 residues. V was cut by 7 bases and J by 8 bases, with 23 bases left in between. CDR1 and CDR2 (germline): LGHNA, YNFKEQ. The CDR3 DNA reads as TGTGCCAGCAACCCAGACCGGGACATCCGAGGGGAAAAACTGTTTTTT. Translating it yields CASNPDRDIRGEKLFF.

This chain connects TRBV2 to TRBJ2-7; D not certain. With 7 bases removed from V and 6 bases from J, the gap between germline ends came to 13 bases. The CDR3 spans 12 residues. CDR1 is SNHLY, CDR2 FYNNEI, per germline. DNA for the CDR3: TGTGCCAGCAAGAGTCTTGCACGCGAGCAGTACTTC. This sequence encodes CASKSLAREQYF.